Listed below are T cell receptor beta chains from one sample, sequenced in a study of blood T cell repertoires in COVID-19. Assay: immunoSEQ multiplex PCR; the TCRdb copy retains only in-frame clones and omits some. The sample lists about 100,000 clones; 80% to 85% were seen once. The sample taken for sequencing was peripheral blood. The receptors here all came from a man aged 65 to 79 with active or convalescent COVID-19. CDR3s include the opening cysteine and the closing phenylalanine or tryptophan. Each record gives: J gene, V gene, clone size, D gene, CDR3 DNA, CDR3 protein. A D gene is named only where the DNA matches it firmly. A clone size is listed for some rows: how often the clone was seen (once, few, many), or a class if it is expanded.

j_gene: TRBJ1-1
v_gene: TRBV24-1
abundance: once
d_gene: TRBD1
CDR3nt: TGTGCCACCAGTGAACCCGGGACAGCCATGAACACTGAAGCTTTCTTT
CDR3aa: CATSEPGTAMNTEAFF

j_gene: TRBJ2-1
v_gene: TRBV28
abundance: NA
d_gene: TRBD1
CDR3nt: TGTGCCAGCAGTCCTCCGGGACAGGGGATAAATGAGCAGTTCTTC
CDR3aa: CASSPPGQGINEQFF

j_gene: TRBJ2-2
v_gene: TRBV18
abundance: NA
d_gene: TRBD1
CDR3nt: TGTGCCAGCTCACCACCCTCCCGGACAGGGTACACCGGGGAGCTGTTTTTT
CDR3aa: CASSPPSRTGYTGELFF

j_gene: TRBJ2-3
v_gene: TRBV5-1
abundance: NA
d_gene: NA
CDR3nt: TGCGCCAGCAGCTTCAACAGGTTCACAGATACGCAGTATTTT
CDR3aa: CASSFNRFTDTQYF

j_gene: TRBJ2-1
v_gene: TRBV7-2
abundance: few
d_gene: NA
CDR3nt: TGTGCCAGCAGCTTAGGCGGCCGGGTAAGGCACAATGAGCAGTTCTTC
CDR3aa: CASSLGGRVRHNEQFF

j_gene: TRBJ2-7
v_gene: TRBV4-3
abundance: NA
d_gene: TRBD1
CDR3nt: TGCGCCAGCAGCCGGGACAGGGCGAGCCCCTACGAGCAGTACTTC
CDR3aa: CASSRDRASPYEQYF

j_gene: TRBJ2-1
v_gene: TRBV6-2/TRBV6-3
abundance: few
d_gene: NA
CDR3nt: TGTGCCAGCAGTTGGGGAGACCGGACGAATGAGCAGTTCTTC
CDR3aa: CASSWGDRTNEQFF

j_gene: TRBJ2-7
v_gene: TRBV27
abundance: NA
d_gene: NA
CDR3nt: TGTGCCAGCAGTTCCCACGACTTGGCCGAGCAGTACTTC
CDR3aa: CASSSHDLAEQYF

j_gene: TRBJ1-5
v_gene: TRBV19
abundance: once
d_gene: TRBD1
CDR3nt: TGTGCCAGTAGTTCGATAGACAGGGGAGGCAACAATCAGCCCCAGCATTTT
CDR3aa: CASSSIDRGGNNQPQHF

j_gene: TRBJ2-4
v_gene: TRBV7-9
abundance: NA
d_gene: NA
CDR3nt: TGTGCCAGCAGCTTGGGGGCAGCCAAAAACATTCAGTACTTC
CDR3aa: CASSLGAAKNIQYF

j_gene: TRBJ2-3
v_gene: TRBV9
abundance: NA
d_gene: TRBD2
CDR3nt: TGTGCCAGCAGCGTAGGTCTAGCGGCGAGCACAGATACGCAGTATTTT
CDR3aa: CASSVGLAASTDTQYF

j_gene: TRBJ1-2
v_gene: TRBV2
abundance: NA
d_gene: NA
CDR3nt: TGTGCCAGCAGTGACGGGGTTTTGGGCTACACCTTC
CDR3aa: CASSDGVLGYTF

j_gene: TRBJ1-1
v_gene: TRBV27
abundance: NA
d_gene: TRBD1
CDR3nt: TGTGCCAGCCGCCAGACAGGGGGAACTGAAGCTTTCTTT
CDR3aa: CASRQTGGTEAFF

j_gene: TRBJ1-2
v_gene: TRBV5-4
abundance: NA
d_gene: NA
CDR3nt: TGTGCCAGCAGCCCTCCGGGTCTTGGGTTAGGCGGCTATGGCTACACCTTC
CDR3aa: CASSPPGLGLGGYGYTF

j_gene: TRBJ2-2
v_gene: TRBV28
abundance: NA
d_gene: TRBD2
CDR3nt: TGTGCCAGCAGTTTTCTAGCGGGGGGAAACACCGGGGAGCTGTTTTTT
CDR3aa: CASSFLAGGNTGELFF

j_gene: TRBJ2-3
v_gene: TRBV3-1/TRBV3-2
abundance: NA
d_gene: TRBD2
CDR3nt: TGTGCCAGCAGCCAAGAACTAGCGGGGGGTGCAGATACGCAGTATTTT
CDR3aa: CASSQELAGGADTQYF

j_gene: TRBJ2-7
v_gene: TRBV29-1
abundance: NA
d_gene: NA
CDR3nt: TGCAGCGTTGGGGAGACGGGAATAGAGCAGTACTTC
CDR3aa: CSVGETGIEQYF

j_gene: TRBJ2-2
v_gene: TRBV5-6
abundance: NA
d_gene: NA
CDR3nt: TGTGCCAGCAGCTTGGTGGAGGCCAAAGACACCGGGGAGCTGTTTTTT
CDR3aa: CASSLVEAKDTGELFF

j_gene: TRBJ1-6
v_gene: TRBV12-3/TRBV12-4
abundance: NA
d_gene: NA
CDR3nt: TGTGCCAGCAGTACTCAGGGGTGGTCCCTCCACTTT
CDR3aa: CASSTQGWSLHF

j_gene: TRBJ1-2
v_gene: TRBV10-3
abundance: NA
d_gene: NA
CDR3nt: TGTGCCATCAGTGAGGGACAGATTCTTCAAGGTGGCTACACCTTC
CDR3aa: CAISEGQILQGGYTF

j_gene: TRBJ2-4
v_gene: TRBV7-9
abundance: once
d_gene: TRBD1
CDR3nt: TGTGCCAGCAGCTCCACCGGGACAGACAGAAAAAACATTCAGTACTTC
CDR3aa: CASSSTGTDRKNIQYF

j_gene: TRBJ2-3
v_gene: TRBV29-1
abundance: NA
d_gene: TRBD2
CDR3nt: TGCAGCGTTCGAGGCGCGGGGGGACCTAAAGATACGCAGTATTTT
CDR3aa: CSVRGAGGPKDTQYF

j_gene: TRBJ2-3
v_gene: TRBV9
abundance: NA
d_gene: TRBD2
CDR3nt: TGTGCCAGCACCCTCGGGGGGACCAGCACAGATACGCAGTATTTT
CDR3aa: CASTLGGTSTDTQYF

j_gene: TRBJ1-2
v_gene: TRBV4-3
abundance: once
d_gene: TRBD1
CDR3nt: TGCGCCAGCAGCCAAGAGAGACAGGGGAGGTTCGGCTACACCTTC
CDR3aa: CASSQERQGRFGYTF

j_gene: TRBJ1-1
v_gene: TRBV11-3
abundance: NA
d_gene: NA
CDR3nt: TGTGCCAGCAGCTTATCCCACCGATTGACAGATCAGAACACTGAAGCTTTCTTT
CDR3aa: CASSLSHRLTDQNTEAFF

j_gene: TRBJ1-3
v_gene: TRBV6-5
abundance: NA
d_gene: TRBD1
CDR3nt: TGTGCCAGCCGGACAGGCAACTCTGGAAACACCATATATTTT
CDR3aa: CASRTGNSGNTIYF

j_gene: TRBJ1-1
v_gene: TRBV7-8
abundance: NA
d_gene: TRBD1
CDR3nt: TGTGCCAGCAGCTGGGACAGGGGCAACACTGAAGCTTTCTTT
CDR3aa: CASSWDRGNTEAFF

j_gene: TRBJ2-7
v_gene: TRBV28
abundance: NA
d_gene: NA
CDR3nt: TGTGCCAGCAGTCGTGGCGGGTACACCTACGAGCAGTACTTC
CDR3aa: CASSRGGYTYEQYF

j_gene: TRBJ1-1
v_gene: TRBV7-9
abundance: NA
d_gene: TRBD1
CDR3nt: TGTGCCAGCAGCGACCGGGACAGGGATTATAGGACCCAAGGTGAAGCTTTCTTT
CDR3aa: CASSDRDRDYRTQGEAFF

j_gene: TRBJ1-5
v_gene: TRBV4-2
abundance: NA
d_gene: NA
CDR3nt: TGTGCCAGCAGCCAAGAGGCAGGCAATCAGCCCCAGCATTTT
CDR3aa: CASSQEAGNQPQHF

j_gene: TRBJ1-1
v_gene: TRBV18
abundance: NA
d_gene: NA
CDR3nt: TGTGCCAGCTCTACTATGAGCATGAACACTGAAGCTTTCTTT
CDR3aa: CASSTMSMNTEAFF

j_gene: TRBJ2-3
v_gene: TRBV5-6
abundance: NA
d_gene: TRBD1
CDR3nt: TGTGCCAGCAGCTTTAGGACAGGGAGCACAGATACGCAGTATTTT
CDR3aa: CASSFRTGSTDTQYF

j_gene: TRBJ1-1
v_gene: TRBV30
abundance: few
d_gene: NA
CDR3nt: TGTGCCTGGGCCAGAGGAGGGGAGGGTACTGAAGCTTTCTTT
CDR3aa: CAWARGGEGTEAFF

j_gene: TRBJ1-5
v_gene: TRBV28
abundance: NA
d_gene: TRBD1
CDR3nt: TGTGCCAGCAGTTTAGGGACAGGGCTGGTTGGCAATCAGCCCCAGCATTTT
CDR3aa: CASSLGTGLVGNQPQHF

j_gene: TRBJ1-1
v_gene: TRBV6-6
abundance: once
d_gene: NA
CDR3nt: TGTGCCAGCAATATGCGCACTGAAGCTTTCTTT
CDR3aa: CASNMRTEAFF

j_gene: TRBJ1-5
v_gene: TRBV4-1
abundance: NA
d_gene: NA
CDR3nt: TGCGCCAGCAGCGCTCAGGGTAATCAGCCCCAGCATTTT
CDR3aa: CASSAQGNQPQHF

j_gene: TRBJ1-2
v_gene: TRBV19
abundance: NA
d_gene: NA
CDR3nt: TGTGCCAGTAGCCCCCGCGGGCTGGCAGGAGGCTACACCTTC
CDR3aa: CASSPRGLAGGYTF

j_gene: TRBJ2-1
v_gene: TRBV28
abundance: NA
d_gene: NA
CDR3nt: TGTGCCAGCAGTACGGGGGGGACAGAGAATTACAATGAGCAGTTCTTC
CDR3aa: CASSTGGTENYNEQFF

j_gene: TRBJ1-3
v_gene: TRBV5-1
abundance: NA
d_gene: TRBD1
CDR3nt: TGCGCCAGCAGCCCGGGACAGGGGATGGGAAACACCATATATTTT
CDR3aa: CASSPGQGMGNTIYF

j_gene: TRBJ1-5
v_gene: TRBV5-1
abundance: few
d_gene: NA
CDR3nt: TGCGCCAGCAGCCTGGACGGACAAGACCAGCCCCAGCATTTT
CDR3aa: CASSLDGQDQPQHF

j_gene: TRBJ1-1
v_gene: TRBV5-3
abundance: NA
d_gene: TRBD1
CDR3nt: TGTGCCAGAAGCTTTCAGACAGGGGGGAACACTGAAGCTTTCTTT
CDR3aa: CARSFQTGGNTEAFF

j_gene: TRBJ1-4
v_gene: TRBV7-9
abundance: once
d_gene: NA
CDR3nt: TGTGCCAGCAGCTTCCGGACAGATGAAAAACTGTTTTTT
CDR3aa: CASSFRTDEKLFF

j_gene: TRBJ1-2
v_gene: TRBV25-1
abundance: NA
d_gene: TRBD1
CDR3nt: TGTGCCACCCTGTTCGGGACAGGTATATACTATGGCTACACCTTC
CDR3aa: CATLFGTGIYYGYTF

j_gene: TRBJ2-3
v_gene: TRBV6-5
abundance: NA
d_gene: NA
CDR3nt: TGTGCCAGCAGTTACCAAACCTTAGCGGAGACAGATACGCAGTATTTT
CDR3aa: CASSYQTLAETDTQYF

j_gene: TRBJ2-1
v_gene: TRBV6-2/TRBV6-3
abundance: NA
d_gene: TRBD2
CDR3nt: TGTGCCAGCAGCCAGCGGGGACACAATGAGCAGTTCTTC
CDR3aa: CASSQRGHNEQFF

j_gene: TRBJ1-2
v_gene: TRBV28
abundance: NA
d_gene: TRBD1
CDR3nt: TGTGCCAGCAGTTTAGGCGGGACAGAGCTTTGGGGCTACACCTTC
CDR3aa: CASSLGGTELWGYTF

j_gene: TRBJ2-3
v_gene: TRBV5-1
abundance: NA
d_gene: TRBD2
CDR3nt: TGCGCCAGCAGCAACAATGCGGGGGGGAACACAGATACGCAGTATTTT
CDR3aa: CASSNNAGGNTDTQYF

j_gene: TRBJ2-1
v_gene: TRBV24-1
abundance: NA
d_gene: TRBD1
CDR3nt: TGTGCCACCAGTGATTGGAACCGGCGGACAGGGAATGAGCAGTTCTTC
CDR3aa: CATSDWNRRTGNEQFF

j_gene: TRBJ2-1
v_gene: TRBV7-7
abundance: NA
d_gene: TRBD2
CDR3nt: TGTGCTAGCAGCTTAGGTCTAGCGGGCGCCGGGGTGGAGCAGTTCTTC
CDR3aa: CASSLGLAGAGVEQFF

j_gene: TRBJ2-5
v_gene: TRBV5-1
abundance: NA
d_gene: TRBD2
CDR3nt: TGCGCCAGCAGCACGAAACCCCCGGGACTAGCGGAAAAGCAGGAGGGGGAGACCCAGTACTTC
CDR3aa: CASSTKPPGLAEKQEGETQYF

j_gene: TRBJ1-1
v_gene: TRBV30
abundance: once
d_gene: NA
CDR3nt: TGTGCCTGGGACCCCCGGCGGGGGGGCACTGAAGCTTTCTTT
CDR3aa: CAWDPRRGGTEAFF

j_gene: TRBJ1-2
v_gene: TRBV11-2
abundance: once
d_gene: NA
CDR3nt: TGTGCCAGCAGCTTCCCAGGCCTTAACTATGGCTACACCTTC
CDR3aa: CASSFPGLNYGYTF

j_gene: TRBJ2-7
v_gene: TRBV6-5
abundance: NA
d_gene: TRBD1
CDR3nt: TGTGCCAGCAGTCCCCAACGGGACAGGGGATACGAGCAGTACTTC
CDR3aa: CASSPQRDRGYEQYF

j_gene: TRBJ2-7
v_gene: TRBV6-5
abundance: NA
d_gene: TRBD2
CDR3nt: TGTGCCAGCAGGCTAGCGGGGGTGCTCTACGAGCAGTACTTC
CDR3aa: CASRLAGVLYEQYF

j_gene: TRBJ1-6
v_gene: TRBV11-2
abundance: NA
d_gene: TRBD1
CDR3nt: TGTGCCAGCAGCCTCTCGTCCCGGGACAGGGCCTATAATTCACCCCTCCACTTT
CDR3aa: CASSLSSRDRAYNSPLHF

j_gene: TRBJ1-5
v_gene: TRBV7-8
abundance: NA
d_gene: NA
CDR3nt: TGTGCCAGCAGCTTAGCGGCGGGGAATCAGCCCCAGCATTTT
CDR3aa: CASSLAAGNQPQHF

j_gene: TRBJ2-5
v_gene: TRBV5-4
abundance: NA
d_gene: TRBD2
CDR3nt: TGTGCCAGCAGCTTGGGGAGGCGGGGGGGTGAAGAGACCCAGTACTTC
CDR3aa: CASSLGRRGGEETQYF

j_gene: TRBJ1-1
v_gene: TRBV6-6
abundance: NA
d_gene: NA
CDR3nt: TGTGCCAGCAGTTTTGTCTCGTCGAACACTGAAGCTTTCTTT
CDR3aa: CASSFVSSNTEAFF

j_gene: TRBJ2-1
v_gene: TRBV9
abundance: once
d_gene: NA
CDR3nt: TGTGCCAGCAGCGTAGATCAGTGGTCCTACAATGAGCAGTTCTTC
CDR3aa: CASSVDQWSYNEQFF

j_gene: TRBJ1-5
v_gene: TRBV2
abundance: NA
d_gene: NA
CDR3nt: TGTGCCAGCAGTGAAGGTCAGAGCAATCAGCCCCAGCATTTT
CDR3aa: CASSEGQSNQPQHF